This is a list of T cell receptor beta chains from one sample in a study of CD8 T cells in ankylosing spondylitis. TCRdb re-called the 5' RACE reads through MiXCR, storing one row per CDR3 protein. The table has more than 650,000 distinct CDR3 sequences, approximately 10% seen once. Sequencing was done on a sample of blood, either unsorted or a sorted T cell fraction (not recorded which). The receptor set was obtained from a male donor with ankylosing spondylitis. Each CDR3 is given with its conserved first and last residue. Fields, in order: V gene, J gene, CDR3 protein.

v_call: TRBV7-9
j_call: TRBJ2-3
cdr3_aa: CASSLFVSGSSDTQYF

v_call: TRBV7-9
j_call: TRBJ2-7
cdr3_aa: CASSRPSSYEQYF

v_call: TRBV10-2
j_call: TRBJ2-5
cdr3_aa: CASSDQGVAQETQYF

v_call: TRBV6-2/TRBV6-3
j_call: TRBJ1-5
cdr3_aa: CASSDIEVQPQHF

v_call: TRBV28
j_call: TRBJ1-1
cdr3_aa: CASSQMGTTTAFF

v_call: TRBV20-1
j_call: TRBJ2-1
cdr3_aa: CSASFDRYNEQFF

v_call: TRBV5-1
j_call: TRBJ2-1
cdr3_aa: CASSPLAGGANEQFF

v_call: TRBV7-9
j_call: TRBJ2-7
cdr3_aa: CASSRGLAGDYEQYF

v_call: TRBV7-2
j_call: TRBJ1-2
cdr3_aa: CASSEIRGSYGYTF

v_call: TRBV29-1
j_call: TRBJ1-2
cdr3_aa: CSVEVQPGEEDGYTF

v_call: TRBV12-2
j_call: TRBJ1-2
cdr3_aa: CASRLALNGYTF

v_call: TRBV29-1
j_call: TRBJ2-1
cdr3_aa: CSVASGSPDEQFF

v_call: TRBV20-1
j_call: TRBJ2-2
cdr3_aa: CSARIVLTGELFF

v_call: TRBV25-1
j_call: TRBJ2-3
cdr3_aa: CASSERDRASTDTQYF

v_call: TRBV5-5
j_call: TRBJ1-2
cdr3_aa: CASSLVIGENYGYTF

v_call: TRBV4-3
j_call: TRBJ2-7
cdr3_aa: CASSQSTPGVPYF

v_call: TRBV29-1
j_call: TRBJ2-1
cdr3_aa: CSVKRGTGNNEQFF

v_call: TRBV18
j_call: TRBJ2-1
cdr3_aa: CASSPRLASGDNEQFF

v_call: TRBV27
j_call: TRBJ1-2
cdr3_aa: CASSSAGGGYTF

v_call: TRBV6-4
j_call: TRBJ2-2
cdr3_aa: CASSVLANTGELFF

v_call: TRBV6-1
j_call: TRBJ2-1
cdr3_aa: CASRGISRSYNEQFF

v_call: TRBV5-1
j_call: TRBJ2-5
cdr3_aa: CASSREVEETQYF

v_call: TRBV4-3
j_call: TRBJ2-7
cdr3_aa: CASSQAFETETSYEQYF

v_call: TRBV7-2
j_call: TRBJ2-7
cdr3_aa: CASSSGQGFGEQYF

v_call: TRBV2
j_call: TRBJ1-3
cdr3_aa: CASSEFFPSGNTIYF

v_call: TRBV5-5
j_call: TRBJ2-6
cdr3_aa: CASSLGQGFGANVLTF

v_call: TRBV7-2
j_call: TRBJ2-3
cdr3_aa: CASTLGESTDTQYF

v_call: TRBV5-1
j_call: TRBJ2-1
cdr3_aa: CASSLGLRDSPNEQFF

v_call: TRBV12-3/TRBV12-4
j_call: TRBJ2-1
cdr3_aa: CASTLGLAAGNEQFF

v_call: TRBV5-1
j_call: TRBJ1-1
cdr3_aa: CASRQGTAQNTEAFF

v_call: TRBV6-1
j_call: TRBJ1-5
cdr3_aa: CATGGLQWRNQPQHF

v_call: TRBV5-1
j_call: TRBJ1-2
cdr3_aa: CASSLEGAGGYTF

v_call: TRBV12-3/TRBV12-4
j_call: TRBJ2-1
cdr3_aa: CAQGLAGSRVGEQFF

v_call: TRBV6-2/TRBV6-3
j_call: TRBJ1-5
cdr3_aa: CASLGRGGNQPQHF

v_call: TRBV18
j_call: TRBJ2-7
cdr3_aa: CASSYFSGGSYEQYF

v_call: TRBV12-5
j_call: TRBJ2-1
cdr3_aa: CASGLFRTRGYNEQFF

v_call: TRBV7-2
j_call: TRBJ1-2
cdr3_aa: CASSLDPTHRGGYTF

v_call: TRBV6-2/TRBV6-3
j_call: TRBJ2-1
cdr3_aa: CASSNRIYSYNEQFF

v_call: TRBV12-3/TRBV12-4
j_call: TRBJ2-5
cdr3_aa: CASSRTGVRETQYF

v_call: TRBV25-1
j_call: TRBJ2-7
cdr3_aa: CASSDPGQRAYEQYF

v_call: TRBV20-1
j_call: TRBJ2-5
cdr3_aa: CSAPVLWGKGTQYF